This TCR beta chain was captured in a study of blood T cell repertoires in COVID-19. TCRdb's table, derived via immunoSEQ multiplex PCR, lists solely in-frame clones and lacks some. The sample lists roughly 75,000 clones; 81% were seen once. CDR3 length equals 14 residues. Per the germline V gene, CDR1 is SGHAT and CDR2 is FQNNGV. The V end lost 3 bases, the J end lost 3 bases, and 11 bases lay between the germline ends. The TCR originated in a woman aged 70-85 years with acute or convalescent COVID-19. The chain combines TRBV11-2 with TRBJ1-1; D may be TRBD1 (6 bases). The specimen was peripheral blood. The CDR3 DNA sequence: TGTGCCAGCAGCTTTAGACCAGGGGACACTGAAGCTTTCTTT. Translating gives CASSFRPGDTEAFF.